These 28 T cell receptor beta chains were sequenced from one sample in a study of cytomegalovirus exposure and HLA in healthy donors. 13 Jbeta primers and 60 Vbeta primers were used for the PCR. Repertoires were generated with immunoSEQ multiplex PCR, while TCRdb's copy carries only in-frame clones and drops some. Of about 140,000 clones listed, approximately 82% are singletons. The sample comprised PBMCs. The receptors were sampled from a man aged 25 to 45 in good health and CMV-seropositive.

In regard to this clone: One junction end does not reproduce the germline sequence, and a read error may be involved. V gene TRBV7-9 combines with J gene TRBJ1-4; weak D call: TRBD1 (6 bases). Germline V gene data show CDR1 as SEHNR and CDR2 as FQNEAQ (reference sequence). CDR3 length: 12 residues. For the CDR3, the DNA is TGTTCCAGCAGCTTCGGACAGGAAAAACTGTTTTTT. This translates into CSSSFGQEKLFF.

This clone showed up just a few times. J is TRBJ2-7 and V is TRBV5-7, with D perhaps matching TRBD2 (5 bases). TRBV5-7 carries the ORF label, with uncertain function. The CDR3 length is 15 residues. V lost 4 bases and J 4 bases, leaving 18 bases between the germline ends. The CDR3 DNA sequence: TGTGCCAGCAGCACCTGGACCCAAGGCGGGTACGAGCAGTACTTC. Its translation is CASSTWTQGGYEQYF.

This chain uses TRBV4-1 with TRBJ2-7; 8 bases line up with TRBD2. This CDR3 is 15 amino acids long. Losses at the gene ends were 1 base for V and 0 bases for J; bases not matched to a gene: 2. Germline assignment: CDR1 MGHRA and CDR2 YSYEKL. Here the CDR3 reads CASSQGLAISYEQYF. The DNA for the CDR3 is TGCGCCAGCAGCCAAGGACTAGCGATCTCCTACGAGCAGTACTTC.

The chain combines TRBV7-8 with TRBJ1-1; 7 bases match TRBD1. The CDR3 has 14 residues. Germline trimming cut 5 bases from V and 7 bases from J; bases unmatched to any gene: 10. In germline, CDR1 is SGHVS, CDR2 FQNEAQ. CDR3 amino acids: CASSPGDSRGEAFF. Here the CDR3 DNA reads TGTGCCAGCAGCCCTGGGGACAGCCGGGGTGAAGCTTTCTTT.

The genes are TRBV28 and TRBJ1-5; D call uncertain. The CDR3 is 12 amino acids. Germline CDR1 and CDR2: MDHEN and SYDVKM. Trimming removed 5 bases from V and 11 bases from J, with 13 bases in between. CDR3 sequence (DNA): TGTGCCAGCAGTCAACTTATCGGGGCCCAGCATTTT. Translating gives CASSQLIGAQHF.

The CDR3 nucleotides are TGTGCCAGCAGTTACCCCTCCACGGGGGGCACAGATACGCAGTATTTT. Translating it yields CASSYPSTGGTDTQYF. The chain carries TRBV6-5 and TRBJ2-3, with D perhaps TRBD2 (6 bases). The CDR3 contains 16 residues. V was pared by 2 bases and J by 1 base, with 13 bases between. CDR1 and CDR2 from the germline V gene are MNHEY and SVGAGI.

The chain employs TRBV6-6 and TRBJ2-1; D may be TRBD1 (6 bases). The CDR3 runs 14 residues. In germline, CDR1 is MNHNY, CDR2 SVGAGI (reference sequence). Trimming removed 6 bases from V and 10 bases from J, with 19 bases in between. The CDR3 DNA reads TGTGCCAGCAGCTCGGGACAACCGGGCCGGGAGCAGTTCTTC. Amino acid sequence: CASSSGQPGREQFF.

The rearrangement uses TRBV20-1 and TRBJ1-2; the D is unclear. Germline CDR1 and CDR2: DFQATT and SNEGSKA (reference sequence). Deletions cut 6 bases from V and 7 bases from J, with 12 bases between. The CDR3 has 11 residues. Written as DNA, the CDR3 is TGCAGTGCACCTCCGGAGGCTGGCTACACCTTC. Its translation is CSAPPEAGYTF.

On this clone itself: This specimen includes other DNA sequences encoding the same CDR3. The J gene is TRBJ2-1, the V gene TRBV7-3; 9 bases map to TRBD2. The CDR3 has 15 amino acids. Germline lookup yields CDR1 SGHTA and CDR2 FQGTGA. Losses at the gene ends were 6 bases for V and 4 bases for J; bases not matched to a gene: 7. The CDR3 sequence: CASRSLAGSYNEQFF. CDR3 DNA: TGTGCCAGCAGGTCCCTAGCGGGAAGTTACAATGAGCAGTTCTTC. The full variable domain, rest sourced from reference TRBV7-3 and TRBJ2-1, is GAGVSQTPSNKVTEKGKYVELRCDPISGHTALYWYRQSLGQGPEFLIYFQGTGAADDSGLPNDRFFAVRPEGSVSTLKIQRTERGDSAVYLCASRSLAGSYNEQFFGPGTRLTVL.

This clone was recorded once. The chain has TRBV5-1 and TRBJ2-2; 13 nucleotides match TRBD2. V dropped 8 bases and J dropped 4; count of bases not matched to a gene: 8. CDR3 size: 16 residues. CDR1 and CDR2 (germline): SGHRS, YFSETQ. The CDR3 nucleotides read TGCGCCAGTGCGAGAGGGACTAGCGGGACCACCGGGGAGCTGTTTTTT. As protein: CASARGTSGTTGELFF. The entire variable domain, with the rest obtained from reference TRBV5-1 and TRBJ2-2, is as follows: KAGVTQTPRYLIKTRGQQVTLSCSPISGHRSVSWYQQTPGQGLQFLFEYFSETQRNKGNFPGRFSGRQFSNSRSEMNVSTLELGDSALYLCASARGTSGTTGELFFGEGSRLTVL.

This clone was observed a single time. The chain uses TRBV18 and TRBJ2-3; possibly TRBD2 for D (6 bases). The V and J ends lost 2 bases and 5 bases respectively, with 14 bases between them. Germline values: CDR1 KGHSH, CDR2 LQKENI. The CDR3 covers 15 residues. CDR3 coding DNA: TGTGCCAGCTCACCAGCCTCGGCGGGGTTAGATACGCAGTATTTT. This gives the protein CASSPASAGLDTQYF.

V is TRBV5-1 and J is TRBJ1-3; TRBD1 aligns across 9 bases. V lost 4 bases and J lost 7; bases outside the gene matches: 9. This CDR3 comprises 15 residues. Germline CDR1 is SGHRS and CDR2 is YFSETQ. This chain's CDR3 is CASSLGQGMINTIYF. As DNA, the CDR3 is TGCGCCAGCAGCCTGGGACAGGGTATGATCAACACCATATATTTT.

The V call is TRBV7-8, the J call TRBJ2-7, with 8 bases identical to TRBD2. V gave up 6 bases and J gave up 1 base; unmatched junction bases: 8. The germline V gene encodes CDR1 SGHVS and CDR2 FQNEAQ. The CDR3 extends over 15 amino acids. Here the CDR3 reads CASSRSGSSSYEQYF. CDR3 bases: TGTGCCAGCAGTCGGAGCGGGAGTTCATCCTACGAGCAGTACTTC.

The chain employs TRBV19 and TRBJ2-5; D is perhaps TRBD1 (5 bases). V shed 6 bases and J shed 1 base, with 9 bases lying between them. Germline CDR1 and CDR2: LNHDA and SQIVND (reference sequence). There are 13 residues in the CDR3. CDR3 DNA: TGTGCCAGTAGGTTGACAGTCCAAGAGACCCAGTACTTC. Translated, it gives CASRLTVQETQYF.

This chain connects TRBV28 to TRBJ1-1, with D perhaps matching TRBD1 (6 bases). In germline, CDR1 is MDHEN, CDR2 SYDVKM. This CDR3 comprises 21 residues. The V end was cut by 1 base, the J end by 3 bases, with 30 bases between. The DNA of the CDR3 is TGTGCCAGCAGTTTATTCCGGGGGAGGGCAGGGGAACATCAGGGAGACACTGAAGCTTTCTTT. Encoded protein: CASSLFRGRAGEHQGDTEAFF.

Only one count was recorded for this clone. V gene TRBV28 combines with J gene TRBJ1-6; D gene uncertain. The CDR3 runs 13 residues. The germline V gene encodes CDR1 MDHEN and CDR2 SYDVKM. The ends were cut back, 10 bases at V and 1 base at J, with 8 bases in the middle. CDR3 in amino acids: CATRLSYNSPLHF. The CDR3 DNA reads as TGTGCCACTCGTTTATCCTATAATTCACCCCTCCACTTT.

CDR3 bases: TGTGCCACCAGCAGGATGGACAGCTACGAGCAGTACTTC. This translates into CATSRMDSYEQYF. The chain employs TRBV15 and TRBJ2-7; a weak D match, TRBD1 (6 bases). This CDR3 has 13 residues. With 3 bases removed from V and 3 bases from J, the gap between germline ends came to 9 bases. CDR1 and CDR2 from the germline V gene are LNHNV and YYDKDF (reference sequence).

This clone has just a few counts. The chain uses TRBV5-6 and TRBJ1-1; a possible D gene is TRBD1 (5 bases). CDR3 length: 15 residues. Germline-derived CDR1 and CDR2 are SGHDT and YYEEEE. Trimming removed 3 bases at V and 1 base at J, with 13 bases between. The CDR3 nucleotides are TGTGCCAGCAGCTGGGGGAGGACGGCGAACACTGAAGCTTTCTTT. Translating gives CASSWGRTANTEAFF.

This chain links TRBV28 with TRBJ1-5; unclear D gene. Trimming shortened V by 3 bases and J by 2 bases, and 8 bases separated the two germline ends. Germline CDR1 reads MDHEN; CDR2 reads SYDVKM. CDR3 size: 14 residues. The CDR3 is CASSFIGGNQPQHF. The CDR3 DNA is TGTGCCAGCAGTTTTATCGGGGGCAATCAGCCCCAGCATTTT.

The rearrangement uses TRBV7-7 and TRBJ2-2; tentative D call: TRBD2 (6 bases). This CDR3 region has 17 residues. Trimming shortened V by 5 bases and J by 0 bases, and 16 bases separated the two germline ends. Germline-derived CDR1 and CDR2 are SSHAT and FNYEAQ (reference sequence). DNA of the CDR3: TGTGCCAGCAGCCGCTATTGGGGCGGGACGAACACCGGGGAGCTGTTTTTT. It specifies CASSRYWGGTNTGELFF.

The DNA for the CDR3 is TGTGCCAGCAGCACCGCGACAGTTTTCTCTGGAAACACCATATATTTT. Translation: CASSTATVFSGNTIYF. The rearrangement joins TRBV5-6 to TRBJ1-3, with D perhaps TRBD1 (5 bases). The V gene's germline CDR1 is SGHDT and CDR2 YYEEEE. The CDR3 sequence is 16 residues long. V was pared by 4 bases and J by 0 bases, with 14 bases between. The full variable domain, in which reference TRBV5-6 and TRBJ1-3 provide the parts outside the CDR3, is DAGVTQSPTHLIKTRGQQVTLRCSPKSGHDTVSWYQQALGQGPQFIFQYYEEEERQRGNFPDRFSGHQFPNYSSELNVNALLLGDSALYLCASSTATVFSGNTIYFGEGSWLTVV.

On this clone itself: At one of its ends the junction is not consistent with the germline gene, which may arise from a read error. This chain connects TRBV10-3 to TRBJ1-4; D gene ambiguous. The CDR3 is 15 amino acids. Germline CDR1 reads ENHRY; CDR2 reads SYGVKD. The CDR3 sequence is CAIRAHGSTNEKLFF. CDR3 nucleotide sequence: TGTGCCATCAGGGCCCATGGGTCAACTAATGAGAAACTGTTTTTT.

V and J are TRBV6-5 and TRBJ1-2; D might be TRBD1 (5 bases). This CDR3 has 13 amino acids. CDR1 is MNHEY, CDR2 SVGAGI, per germline. Trimming took off 6 bases at V and 3 bases at J, with 11 bases between the two ends. In nucleotides, the CDR3 is TGTGCCAGCAGAACGGGGGGGGACTATGGCTACACCTTC. As protein: CASRTGGDYGYTF.

This rearrangement joins TRBV5-1 to TRBJ2-3, with TRBD2 matching 13 bases. The CDR3 has 18 amino acids. CDR1 is SGHRS and CDR2 is YFSETQ in the germline V gene. J gave up 0 bases and V 0 bases, and 4 bases lay outside the gene matches. CDR3 region: CASSLGLAGGLSTDTQYF. CDR3 in DNA: TGCGCCAGCAGCTTGGGACTAGCGGGGGGCCTCAGCACAGATACGCAGTATTTT. Full variable domain (missing parts from reference TRBV5-1 and TRBJ2-3): KAGVTQTPRYLIKTRGQQVTLSCSPISGHRSVSWYQQTPGQGLQFLFEYFSETQRNKGNFPGRFSGRQFSNSRSEMNVSTLELGDSALYLCASSLGLAGGLSTDTQYFGPGTRLTVL.

V and J are TRBV23-1 and TRBJ1-5; D is ambiguous. TRBV23-1 is flagged as an ORF with uncertain function. V was cut by 8 bases and J by 8 bases, with 19 bases left in between. The CDR3 spans 14 residues. In DNA, the CDR3 is TGCGCCAGCCTTCTCTGCACCGCCCGGGAGCCCCAGCATTTT. Translating it yields CASLLCTAREPQHF.

In this sample, this clone turned up a few times. V and J are TRBV28 and TRBJ1-1; D is unresolved. Trimming took 6 bases from V and 3 from J, leaving 20 bases between them. This CDR3 spans 16 amino acids. Per the germline V gene, CDR1 is MDHEN and CDR2 is SYDVKM. The CDR3 bases are TGTGCCAGCAGGGTACCCGGAGGAGGGAAGGACACTGAAGCTTTCTTT. This gives the protein CASRVPGGGKDTEAFF.

This sequence joins TRBV2 and TRBJ2-5, with a possible D match to TRBD2 (7 bases). The ends were cut back, 1 base at V and 4 bases at J, with 16 bases in the middle. CDR1 and CDR2 (germline): SNHLY, FYNNEI. The CDR3 extends over 16 amino acids. This CDR3 reads CASSEEGGAGVETQYF. CDR3 in DNA: TGTGCCAGCAGTGAAGAGGGAGGGGCAGGGGTAGAGACCCAGTACTTC.

A remark on this clone: The CDR3 end shows no conserved phenylalanine or tryptophan, and so a read error is likely. The chain employs TRBV5-1 and TRBJ1-1, with D unresolved. Per germline, CDR1 SGHRS and CDR2 YFSETQ. V gave up 4 bases and J gave up 3 bases, with 10 bases separating them. The CDR3 consists of 13 residues. The CDR3 region is CASSLLSDTEAFL. The DNA for the CDR3 is TGCGCCAGCAGCCTACTTTCGGACACTGAAGCTTTCCTT.